This TCR beta chain is from a study of Graves' ophthalmopathy and Graves' hyperthyroidism. The germline V and J ends were trimmed by 5 bases and 6 bases, with 19 bases remaining between them. CDR1 and CDR2 from the germline V gene are SGHTA and FQGNSA. The CDR3 consists of 16 residues. This clonotype was seen a handful of times. The antigen is undetermined. The authors amplified TCR beta CDR3 regions, and they did so from RNA transcripts for repertoire sequencing. Amplification began with first-round RT-PCR using HTBI primers, then second-round multiplex PCR was performed. TCRdb re-called the multiplex PCR reads through MiXCR, storing one row per CDR3 protein. The sample has 1 million to 1.3 million distinct CDR3 sequences, roughly two fifths seen once. Study results and caveats: Blood also contained most of the expanded thyroid clonotypes above 0.001 frequency.

This TCR was recovered from an adult man with Graves' hyperthyroidism. Specimen: peripheral blood or thyroid tissue (not recorded which). The chain combines TRBV7-2 with TRBJ2-2; tentatively, D is TRBD1 or TRBD2 (5 bases each). The CDR3 reads CASSPTGTRLPGELFF. In DNA, the CDR3 is TGTGCCAGCAGCCCTACCGGGACCCGGCTCCCCGGGGAGCTGTTTTTT.